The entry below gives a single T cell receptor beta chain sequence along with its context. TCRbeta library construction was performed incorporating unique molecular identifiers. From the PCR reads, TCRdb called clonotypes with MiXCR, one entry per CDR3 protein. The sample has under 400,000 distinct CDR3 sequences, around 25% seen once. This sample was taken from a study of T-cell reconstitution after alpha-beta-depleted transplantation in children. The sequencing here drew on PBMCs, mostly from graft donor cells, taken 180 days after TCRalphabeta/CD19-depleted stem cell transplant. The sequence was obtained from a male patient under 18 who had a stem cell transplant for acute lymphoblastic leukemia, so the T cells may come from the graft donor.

The CDR3 nucleotides read TGTGCCAGCAGCCCCAGACTAGCGACCTCTGTAGCCAAAAACATTCAGTACTTC. The encoded protein is CASSPRLATSVAKNIQYF. The V and J genes are TRBV3-1 and TRBJ2-4; 8 bases are shared with TRBD2. The germline gives CDR1 LGHDT, CDR2 YNNKEL (reference sequence). This CDR3 comprises 18 residues. With 4 bases clipped from V and 0 bases from J, the junction kept 11 bases outside the gene matches.